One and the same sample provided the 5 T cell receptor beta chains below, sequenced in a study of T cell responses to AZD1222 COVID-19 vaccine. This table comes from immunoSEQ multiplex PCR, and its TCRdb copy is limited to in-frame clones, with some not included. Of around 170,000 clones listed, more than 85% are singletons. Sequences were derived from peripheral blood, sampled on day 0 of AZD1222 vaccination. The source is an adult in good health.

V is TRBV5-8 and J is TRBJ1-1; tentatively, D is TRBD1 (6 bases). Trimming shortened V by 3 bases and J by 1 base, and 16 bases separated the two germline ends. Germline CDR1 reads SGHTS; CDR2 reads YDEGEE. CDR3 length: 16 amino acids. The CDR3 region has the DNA TGTGCCAGCAGCTCCTCCGGGACATTGACGAACACTGAAGCTTTCTTT. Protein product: CASSSSGTLTNTEAFF.

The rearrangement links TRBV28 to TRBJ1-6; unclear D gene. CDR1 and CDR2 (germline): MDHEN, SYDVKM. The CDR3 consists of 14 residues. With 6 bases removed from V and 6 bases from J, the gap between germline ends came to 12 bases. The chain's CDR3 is CASSFATLNSPLHF. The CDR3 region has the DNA TGTGCCAGCAGCTTTGCGACTCTTAATTCACCCCTCCACTTT.

In nucleotides, the CDR3 is TGTGCTAGTGGAGTCGGCCGGGACAGGGGACCGTATTTT. It encodes CASGVGRDRGPYF. The chain couples TRBV12-5 to TRBJ2-3, with 10 bases aligning to TRBD1. Germline V gives CDR1 LGHNT, CDR2 FRNRAP. The CDR3 contains 13 residues. V lost 6 bases to trimming and J lost 14 bases; unmatched junction nucleotides: 11. Combining the CDR3 with reference TRBV12-5 and TRBJ2-3 gives the whole variable domain DARVTQTPRHKVTEMGQEVTMRCQPILGHNTVFWYRQTMMQGLELLAYFRNRAPLDDSGMPKDRFSAEMPDATLATLKIQPSEPRDSAVYFCASGVGRDRGPYFGPGTRLTVL.

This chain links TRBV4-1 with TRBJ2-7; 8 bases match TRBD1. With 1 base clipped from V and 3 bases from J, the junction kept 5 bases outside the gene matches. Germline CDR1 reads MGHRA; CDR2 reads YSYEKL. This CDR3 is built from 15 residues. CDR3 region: CASSQGTGGHYEQYF. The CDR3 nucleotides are TGCGCCAGCAGCCAAGGAACAGGGGGTCACTACGAGCAGTACTTC.

The CDR3 nucleotides are TGTGCCAGCAGAGGCCGAGGGGACAATGAGCAGTTCTTC. This codes for CASRGRGDNEQFF. The V call is TRBV12-3 or TRBV12-4, the J call TRBJ2-1; the D call may be TRBD1 or TRBD2 (5 bases each). The ends were cut back, 6 bases at V and 5 bases at J, with 11 bases in the middle. CDR3 size: 13 residues.